The rows below give T cell receptor beta chains drawn from one sample of a study of cytomegalovirus exposure and HLA in healthy donors. Libraries were prepared by immunoSEQ multiplex PCR; TCRdb keeps only in-frame clonotypes and omits some of them. Here the sample spans fewer than 100,000 clones, 70% to 80% being singletons. The source material was PBMCs. These receptors all stem from a female donor in good health and CMV-seronegative. Each CDR3 is given with its conserved first and last residue. The D gene is left open where the match is weak. Not every row has a clone size; where given, it reads once, few, many or a size class.

clone_size,j_call,d_call,cdr3_length,v_call,cdr3_aa,cdr3_nt
-,TRBJ2-3,-,14,TRBV7-9,CASSSPPHTDTQYF,TGTGCCAGCAGCTCTCCACCACACACAGATACGCAGTATTTT
-,TRBJ2-3,TRBD1,14,TRBV5-4,CASSPGQGADTQYF,TGTGCCAGCAGTCCAGGACAGGGGGCAGATACGCAGTATTTT
-,TRBJ1-1,-,13,TRBV4-2,CASSTQGNTEAFF,TGTGCCAGCAGCACACAGGGGAACACTGAAGCTTTCTTT
-,TRBJ2-1,-,15,TRBV19,CASSIAGQGNNEQFF,TGTGCCAGTAGTATAGCGGGCCAGGGGAACAATGAGCAGTTCTTC
-,TRBJ2-5,-,14,TRBV12-2,CASRPGGVTRDQYF,TGTGCAAGTCGCCCGGGAGGAGTCACAAGAGACCAGTACTTC
-,TRBJ2-5,TRBD1,14,TRBV6-1,CASSLGTAQETQYF,TGTGCCAGCAGCTTAGGGACAGCCCAAGAGACCCAGTACTTC
-,TRBJ1-2,TRBD1,15,TRBV7-6,CASSLDPGGPYGYTF,TGTGCCAGCAGCTTAGATCCAGGGGGCCCCTATGGCTACACCTTC
few,TRBJ2-1,-,13,TRBV28,CASSRYASDEQFF,TGTGCCAGCAGTCGCTACGCCTCGGATGAGCAGTTCTTC
-,TRBJ2-1,-,17,TRBV27,CASSLSVVGSSYNEQFF,TGTGCCAGCAGTTTATCTGTGGTCGGTAGCTCCTACAATGAGCAGTTCTTC
-,TRBJ2-7,TRBD2,15,TRBV6-5,CASRLTTGGSYEQYF,TGTGCCAGCAGACTAACGACGGGGGGCTCCTACGAGCAGTACTTC
-,TRBJ2-4,TRBD1,14,TRBV28,CASSFRTGMYIQYF,TGTGCCAGCAGTTTCAGGACAGGGATGTACATTCAGTACTTC
few,TRBJ1-2,-,15,TRBV15,CATSRDLGGDYGYTF,TGTGCCACCAGCAGAGATTTGGGGGGGGACTATGGCTACACCTTC
few,TRBJ2-7,TRBD1,15,TRBV6-5,CASSLTGTGSYEQYF,TGTGCCAGCAGTCTTACCGGGACAGGGTCCTACGAGCAGTACTTC
-,TRBJ2-3,-,15,TRBV2,CASSTSYGITDTQYF,TGTGCCAGCAGCACCAGCTACGGGATCACAGATACGCAGTATTTT
-,TRBJ2-5,TRBD2,16,TRBV14,CASSQERLAQRETQYF,TGTGCCAGCAGCCAAGAACGACTAGCTCAACGGGAGACCCAGTACTTC
-,TRBJ2-7,TRBD1,13,TRBV4-3,CASSQRTGDEQYF,TGCGCCAGCAGCCAGAGGACAGGGGACGAGCAGTACTTC
-,TRBJ2-1,-,14,TRBV5-4,CASSLEGGGDEQFF,TGTGCCAGCAGCTTGGAGGGAGGGGGGGATGAGCAGTTCTTC
-,TRBJ1-6,-,15,TRBV9,CASSVQGNGNSPLHF,TGTGCCAGCAGCGTACAGGGGAATGGAAATTCACCCCTCCACTTT
-,TRBJ1-2,-,13,TRBV28,CASSLVQMDGYTF,TGTGCCAGCAGTTTAGTACAGATGGATGGCTACACCTTC
-,TRBJ2-4,-,15,TRBV29-1,CSVSRGGLAKNIQYF,TGCAGCGTTTCGAGGGGGGGCCTAGCCAAAAACATTCAGTACTTC
-,TRBJ2-7,TRBD2,14,TRBV11-3,CASSLSAGSGEQYF,TGTGCCAGCAGCTTGTCAGCGGGATCTGGGGAGCAGTACTTC
-,TRBJ1-1,-,14,TRBV2,CASNPGTGVIRAFF,TGTGCCAGCAACCCCGGGACGGGAGTGATAAGGGCTTTCTTT
-,TRBJ2-5,TRBD2,15,TRBV9,CASSVGTSGQETQYF,TGTGCCAGCAGCGTCGGCACTAGCGGCCAAGAGACCCAGTACTTC
-,TRBJ2-2,-,14,TRBV14,CASSQPINTGELFF,TGTGCCAGCAGCCAACCAATTAACACCGGGGAGCTGTTTTTT
-,TRBJ2-5,-,14,TRBV2,CASSDVGKQETQYF,TGTGCCAGCAGTGACGTGGGCAAACAAGAGACCCAGTACTTC
-,TRBJ2-2,TRBD1,13,TRBV19,CASGQGWTGELFF,TGTGCCAGTGGACAGGGATGGACCGGGGAGCTGTTTTTT
-,TRBJ2-3,-,16,TRBV4-2,CASSRSPGLHTDTQYF,TGTGCCAGCAGCCGGTCCCCGGGACTTCACACAGATACGCAGTATTTT
-,TRBJ2-5,TRBD1,15,TRBV7-9,CASSSRDRGWETQYF,TGTGCCAGCAGCAGCCGGGACAGGGGTTGGGAGACCCAGTACTTC
-,TRBJ2-1,-,13,TRBV27,CASSLSRVNEQFF,TGTGCCAGCAGTTTATCCCGGGTCAATGAGCAGTTCTTC
few,TRBJ1-4,-,15,TRBV5-4,CASSLKRGANEKLFF,TGTGCCAGCAGCTTGAAAAGGGGCGCGAATGAAAAACTGTTTTTT
-,TRBJ2-4,TRBD1,15,TRBV11-1,CASSSGQGAGNIQYF,TGTGCCAGCAGCTCAGGACAGGGGGCAGGAAACATTCAGTACTTC
-,TRBJ2-7,TRBD1,15,TRBV30,CAWSVERGRLGEQYF,TGTGCCTGGAGTGTAGAAAGGGGGCGCCTGGGTGAGCAGTACTTC
-,TRBJ1-3,-,15,TRBV7-9,CASEPDRASGNTIYF,TGTGCCAGCGAACCAGACAGAGCCTCTGGAAACACCATATATTTT
-,TRBJ1-3,-,15,TRBV5-1,CASSRDSYSGNTIYF,TGCGCCAGCAGCCGGGACTCATACTCTGGAAACACCATATATTTT
-,TRBJ1-2,TRBD1,13,TRBV9,CASSGQGPYGYTF,TGTGCCAGCAGCGGACAGGGCCCCTATGGCTACACCTTC
-,TRBJ1-3,-,13,TRBV30,CAWERVSGNTIYF,TGTGCCTGGGAACGCGTCTCTGGAAACACCATATATTTT
-,TRBJ2-7,TRBD2,17,TRBV5-1,CASGLFMTSGVPYEQYF,TGCGCCAGCGGACTTTTCATGACTAGCGGGGTCCCCTACGAGCAGTACTTC
-,TRBJ2-1,TRBD2,15,TRBV4-2,CASSQSGTSDNEQFF,TGTGCCAGCAGCCAGAGCGGGACTAGCGACAATGAGCAGTTCTTC
-,TRBJ1-1,TRBD1,12,TRBV7-9,CASSNQGGEAFF,TGTGCCAGCAGTAACCAGGGGGGTGAAGCTTTCTTT
-,TRBJ2-1,TRBD1,12,TRBV5-1,CASSPRQGEQFF,TGCGCCAGCAGCCCTCGACAGGGTGAGCAGTTCTTC
once,TRBJ2-7,TRBD1,14,TRBV7-9,CASSSTGGIYEQYF,TGTGCCAGCAGTTCGACAGGGGGCATCTACGAGCAGTACTTC
once,TRBJ2-2,-,15,TRBV27,CASSLNQQGAGELFF,TGTGCCAGCAGTTTAAATCAACAGGGAGCCGGGGAGCTGTTTTTT
-,TRBJ2-5,TRBD1,13,TRBV7-7,CASSPGQRETQYF,TGTGCTAGCAGCCCGGGACAGCGAGAGACCCAGTACTTC
-,TRBJ1-2,-,13,TRBV18,CATTNRDRDGYTF,TGTGCCACCACAAACAGGGATAGGGATGGCTACACCTTC
-,TRBJ2-2,-,14,TRBV21-1,CASKARGFTGELFF,TGTGCCAGCAAGGCTAGGGGTTTCACCGGGGAGCTGTTTTTT
-,TRBJ2-3,TRBD1,14,TRBV4-3,CATPQGASTDTQYF,TGCGCCACCCCCCAGGGGGCTAGCACAGATACGCAGTATTTT
-,TRBJ2-3,-,14,TRBV5-4,CASSTPGSTDTQYF,TGTGCCAGCAGCACACCCGGGTCCACAGATACGCAGTATTTT